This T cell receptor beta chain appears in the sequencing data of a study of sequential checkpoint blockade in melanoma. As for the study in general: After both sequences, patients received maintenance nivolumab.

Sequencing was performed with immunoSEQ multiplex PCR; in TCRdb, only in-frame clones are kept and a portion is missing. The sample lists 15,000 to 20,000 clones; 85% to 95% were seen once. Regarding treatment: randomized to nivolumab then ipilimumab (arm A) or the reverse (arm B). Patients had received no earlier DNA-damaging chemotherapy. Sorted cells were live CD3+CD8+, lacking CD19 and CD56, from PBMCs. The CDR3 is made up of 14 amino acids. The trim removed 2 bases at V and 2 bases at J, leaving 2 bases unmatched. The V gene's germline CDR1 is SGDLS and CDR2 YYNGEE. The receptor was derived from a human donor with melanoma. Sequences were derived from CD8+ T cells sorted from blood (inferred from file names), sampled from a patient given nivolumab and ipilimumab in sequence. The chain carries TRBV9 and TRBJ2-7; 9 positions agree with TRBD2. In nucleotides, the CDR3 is TGTGCCAGCAGCGTTAGCGGGGGAACCTACGAGCAGTACTTC. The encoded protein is CASSVSGGTYEQYF.